Listed below are T cell receptor beta chains from one sample, sequenced in a study of blood T cell repertoires in COVID-19. Using immunoSEQ multiplex PCR, the repertoire was profiled, and TCRdb retains in-frame clones only, with some absent. This sample has some 80,000 clones, with about 86% found just once. Material: peripheral blood. These receptors were taken from a human donor in a cohort sampled during active COVID-19. Each CDR3 is given with its conserved first and last residue. D genes are given only for firm matches. Part of the rows lack a size; the others show once, few, many or a class for expanded clones.

d_call: -
v_call: TRBV18
j_call: TRBJ1-2
clone_size: few
cdr3_length: 12
cdr3_aa: CASSTGEEGYTF
cdr3_nt: TGTGCCAGCTCAACCGGCGAGGAGGGCTACACCTTC

d_call: -
v_call: TRBV7-2
j_call: TRBJ2-1
clone_size: -
cdr3_length: 12
cdr3_aa: CASSLDIAEQFF
cdr3_nt: TGTGCCAGCAGCTTAGACATAGCCGAGCAGTTCTTC

d_call: -
v_call: TRBV6-5
j_call: TRBJ1-1
clone_size: -
cdr3_length: 14
cdr3_aa: CASIRLQGDTEAFF
cdr3_nt: TGTGCCAGCATCCGACTACAGGGTGACACTGAAGCTTTCTTT

d_call: -
v_call: TRBV6-2/TRBV6-3
j_call: TRBJ2-5
clone_size: once
cdr3_length: 15
cdr3_aa: CASSYSKRQLPSQYF
cdr3_nt: TGTGCCAGCAGTTACTCAAAAAGACAGCTACCCTCACAGTACTTC

d_call: TRBD1
v_call: TRBV6-6
j_call: TRBJ1-6
clone_size: once
cdr3_length: 15
cdr3_aa: CASSIGQGANSPLHF
cdr3_nt: TGTGCCAGCAGTATAGGACAGGGGGCCAATTCACCCCTCCACTTT

d_call: TRBD2
v_call: TRBV29-1
j_call: TRBJ2-1
clone_size: -
cdr3_length: 14
cdr3_aa: CSDSTSGAHNEQFF
cdr3_nt: TGCAGCGACTCTACTAGCGGGGCCCACAATGAGCAGTTCTTC

d_call: TRBD2
v_call: TRBV18
j_call: TRBJ2-3
clone_size: -
cdr3_length: 16
cdr3_aa: CASSPRLAGGYDTQYF
cdr3_nt: TGTGCCAGCTCACCAAGACTAGCGGGGGGGTACGATACGCAGTATTTT

d_call: TRBD1
v_call: TRBV7-3
j_call: TRBJ2-4
clone_size: -
cdr3_length: 14
cdr3_aa: CASSLDGQGTIQYF
cdr3_nt: TGTGCCAGCAGCTTAGATGGACAGGGAACCATTCAGTACTTC

d_call: -
v_call: TRBV30
j_call: TRBJ1-5
clone_size: -
cdr3_length: 14
cdr3_aa: CAWSVLGGEQPQHF
cdr3_nt: TGTGCCTGGAGTGTACTCGGGGGAGAACAGCCCCAGCATTTT

d_call: TRBD1
v_call: TRBV27
j_call: TRBJ1-1
clone_size: -
cdr3_length: 15
cdr3_aa: CASSPWDSKNTEAFF
cdr3_nt: TGTGCCAGCAGCCCATGGGACAGCAAGAACACTGAAGCTTTCTTT

d_call: -
v_call: TRBV19
j_call: TRBJ2-1
clone_size: -
cdr3_length: 13
cdr3_aa: CATDRTIYNEQFF
cdr3_nt: TGTGCCACCGACAGGACCATCTACAATGAGCAGTTCTTC

d_call: -
v_call: TRBV6-2/TRBV6-3
j_call: TRBJ2-1
clone_size: -
cdr3_length: 12
cdr3_aa: CASSYPGDEQFF
cdr3_nt: TGTGCCAGCAGTTATCCTGGAGATGAGCAGTTCTTC

d_call: TRBD1
v_call: TRBV27
j_call: TRBJ1-1
clone_size: few
cdr3_length: 15
cdr3_aa: CASSVEGAMNTEAFF
cdr3_nt: TGTGCCAGCAGTGTAGAGGGGGCTATGAACACTGAAGCTTTCTTT